The 21 T cell receptor beta chains reported below all come from one sample, sequenced in a study of PD-1 blockade in classical Hodgkin lymphoma. Using immunoSEQ multiplex PCR, the repertoire was profiled, and TCRdb retains in-frame clones only, with some absent. The sample has roughly 23,000 clones, 90% seen once. Time point described: newly diagnosed, previously untreated cHL patient sample. Negative magnetic selection isolated CD4+ T cells from thawed PBMCs. Sequences were obtained from CD4+ T cells from blood. All receptors derive from a human donor with classical Hodgkin lymphoma.

The chain carries TRBV29-1 and TRBJ2-1; no clear D. CDR1 and CDR2 from the germline V gene are SQVTM and ANQGSEA. The V gene lost 7 bases and the J gene lost 0 bases, with 16 bases spanning the gap. This CDR3 comprises 15 residues. CDR3 residues: CSAFGTFTSYNEQFF. CDR3 bases: TGCAGCGCATTTGGAACCTTCACCTCCTACAATGAGCAGTTCTTC.

The CDR3 nucleotides read TGTGCCAGCAAAAGCGGGGGGGCTTCAGATACGCAGTATTTT. Translating gives CASKSGGASDTQYF. This chain links TRBV2 with TRBJ2-3; 10 nucleotides align to TRBD2. The junction had 5 bases not matched to a gene; V was cut back by 7 bases and J by 4 bases. The CDR3 has 14 residues. Germline CDR1 is SNHLY and CDR2 is FYNNEI.

The rearrangement uses TRBV5-1 and TRBJ2-6, with a tentative D call TRBD1 (6 bases). Germline assignment: CDR1 SGHRS and CDR2 YFSETQ. This CDR3 region has 15 residues. Trimming took 4 bases from V and 2 from J, leaving 10 bases between them. The CDR3 protein is CASSAGTTGANVLTF. For the CDR3, the DNA is TGCGCCAGCAGCGCCGGGACAACTGGGGCCAACGTCCTGACTTTC.

The chain uses TRBV5-6 and TRBJ2-3; TRBD1 agrees at 10 bases. The germline CDR1 and CDR2 sequences are SGHDT and YYEEEE. V lost 3 bases to trimming and J lost 5 bases; unmatched junction nucleotides: 6. CDR3 length: 15 residues. The CDR3 sequence is CASSSRQGAGDTQYF. In nucleotides, the CDR3 is TGTGCCAGCAGCTCGCGACAGGGGGCAGGAGATACGCAGTATTTT.

This clone was observed a few times. J is TRBJ1-2 and V is TRBV30; 9 positions agree with TRBD1. Germline V CDR1 and CDR2: GTSNPN, SVGIG (reference sequence). The CDR3 is 13 residues long. The CDR3 DNA reads as TGTGTCCGGGACAGGGATGGCATTGGTGGCTACACCTTC. Residues: CVRDRDGIGGYTF.

This chain links TRBV2 with TRBJ1-5; a possible D gene is TRBD1 (6 bases). The V and J ends lost 3 bases and 0 bases respectively, with 21 bases between them. Germline V CDR1 and CDR2: SNHLY, FYNNEI. There are 19 residues in the CDR3. In DNA form, the CDR3 reads TGTGCCAGCAGTGATCCCGCGGGACACGTATTATATAGCAATCAGCCCCAGCATTTT. Encoded protein: CASSDPAGHVLYSNQPQHF. The variable domain in full, with the rest retrieved from reference TRBV2 and TRBJ1-5, is EPEVTQTPSHQVTQMGQEVILRCVPISNHLYFYWYRQILGQKVEFLVSFYNNEISEKSEIFDDQFSVERPDGSNFTLKIRSTKLEDSAMYFCASSDPAGHVLYSNQPQHFGDGTRLSIL.

As concerns this clone: Sequence at one end of the junction differs from germline and may be a read error. This chain links TRBV6-6 with TRBJ1-1; maybe TRBD1 (6 bases). The germline V gene has CDR1 MNHNY and CDR2 SVGAGI (reference sequence). The length of the CDR3 is 14 residues. In DNA, the CDR3 is TGTGCCAGCATTTACTCCAGGGGAGCCACTGAAGCTTTCTTT. This gives the protein CASIYSRGATEAFF.

This clone was recorded once. The chain is built from TRBV7-8 and TRBJ2-2, with 7 nucleotides matching TRBD2. Trimming removed 7 bases from V and 9 bases from J; junction bases left unmatched: 14. The CDR3 runs 15 residues. The V gene's germline CDR1 is SGHVS and CDR2 FQNEAQ. CDR3 DNA: TGTGCCAGCATCCCCGGGGGGAGGGCCAATAGGGAGCTGTTTTTT. Residues: CASIPGGRANRELFF.

This chain joins TRBV27 and TRBJ1-2; 9 nucleotides align to TRBD1. Looked up from germline, CDR1 is MNHEY and CDR2 is SMNVEV (reference sequence). The V and J ends lost 6 bases and 11 bases, in that order; junction bases with no gene match: 10. The CDR3 runs to 13 residues. The CDR3 protein is CASRRQGEKIYTF. The CDR3 DNA reads TGTGCCAGCAGAAGACAGGGGGAGAAGATTTACACCTTC.

The chain carries TRBV29-1 and TRBJ2-3, with 9 bases matching TRBD2. Germline CDR1 SQVTM, CDR2 ANQGSEA. The CDR3 runs to 15 residues. Trimming removed 4 bases from V and 5 bases from J; junction bases left unmatched: 10. The CDR3 DNA reads as TGCAGCGTTGCGGCTAGCGGGATATGGGGAGATACGCAGTATTTT. It yields the protein CSVAASGIWGDTQYF.

A single count supports this clone. V and J are TRBV6-5 and TRBJ1-2, with D tentatively TRBD1 (6 bases). Germline V gene lookup returns CDR1 MNHEY and CDR2 SVGAGI. The germline V and J ends were trimmed by 8 bases and 3 bases, with 16 bases remaining between them. The CDR3 runs to 14 residues. CDR3 loop: CASGDPGVYYGYTF. As DNA, the CDR3 is TGTGCCAGCGGGGATCCAGGGGTTTACTATGGCTACACCTTC.

The chain couples TRBV5-4 to TRBJ1-2; TRBD1 might be the D (6 bases). V was shortened by 0 bases and J by 7 bases, with 16 bases between the two germline ends. The germline V gene has CDR1 SGHNT and CDR2 YYREEE (reference sequence). The CDR3 is 15 amino acids. The CDR3 reads CASSLAGAGVGGYTF. The CDR3 nucleotides are TGTGCCAGCAGCTTGGCCGGGGCAGGGGTGGGTGGCTACACCTTC. Looking up the rest from reference TRBV5-4 and TRBJ1-2 gives the full variable domain: ETGVTQSPTHLIKTRGQQVTLRCSSQSGHNTVSWYQQALGQGPQFIFQYYREEENGRGNFPPRFSGLQFPNYSSELNVNALELDDSALYLCASSLAGAGVGGYTFGSGTRLTVV.

This chain uses TRBV5-1 with TRBJ2-3, with D perhaps matching TRBD1 (5 bases). This CDR3 has 14 amino acids. Germline V gene data show CDR1 as SGHRS and CDR2 as YFSETQ. The ends were cut back, 3 bases at V and 2 bases at J, with 10 bases in the middle. DNA for the CDR3: TGCGCCAGCAGCTCCCGACAGTTCACAGATACGCAGTATTTT. Translation: CASSSRQFTDTQYF.

The V gene is TRBV5-1, the J gene TRBJ1-1; D remains ambiguous. V was pared by 3 bases and J by 5 bases, with 14 bases between. This CDR3 is built from 14 residues. Germline V gene sequence: CDR1 SGHRS, CDR2 YFSETQ. CDR3 in amino acids: CASSSEWAVTEAFF. The CDR3 DNA follows: TGCGCCAGCAGCTCGGAATGGGCGGTTACTGAAGCTTTCTTT.

The gene calls are TRBV9 and TRBJ1-1; a weak D match, TRBD1 (5 bases). The CDR3 contains 13 residues. V lost 0 bases and J 6 bases, leaving 9 bases between the germline ends. From germline, CDR1 is SGDLS and CDR2 YYNGEE. The CDR3 DNA follows: TGTGCCAGCAGCGTAGACGGGGGGTCTGAAGCTTTCTTT. Amino acids: CASSVDGGSEAFF.

The DNA of the CDR3 is TGTGCCAGCAGCTTAGGACAGGGGGACACTGAAGCTTTCTTT. It codes for CASSLGQGDTEAFF. The genes are TRBV13 and TRBJ1-1; 8 bases fit TRBD1. After removal of 0 bases from V and 3 bases from J, the junction contained 0 bases not matched to a gene. This CDR3 contains 14 residues. Germline lookup yields CDR1 PRHDT and CDR2 FYEKMQ (reference sequence).

The chain recombines TRBV5-1 with TRBJ1-2; 12 bases line up with TRBD1. Trimming cost V 4 bases and J 8 bases; bases outside gene matches: 6. The length of the CDR3 is 14 residues. Looked up from germline, CDR1 is SGHRS and CDR2 is YFSETQ. CDR3 protein: CASSEGQGAEGYTF. For the CDR3, the DNA is TGCGCCAGCAGCGAGGGACAGGGGGCGGAAGGCTACACCTTC.

The rearrangement links TRBV4-2 to TRBJ2-7; D gene unclear. V was pared by 5 bases and J by 5 bases, with 19 bases between. The CDR3 is made up of 15 amino acids. The germline V gene has CDR1 LGHNA and CDR2 YNFKEQ. The DNA for the CDR3 is TGTGCCAGCAGCGTCCAGGCCCCCGATGGCGACGAGCAGTACTTC. Translating gives CASSVQAPDGDEQYF.

The gene calls are TRBV29-1 and TRBJ1-1; 7 bases are a match to TRBD1. V was pared by 6 bases and J by 4 bases, with 11 bases of the junction left unmatched. Per germline, CDR1 SQVTM and CDR2 ANQGSEA. This CDR3 is built from 14 residues. The CDR3 coding sequence is TGCAGCGTCATCGGGAGAGGGGGCACCACTGAAGCTTTCTTT. Amino acids: CSVIGRGGTTEAFF.

The chain employs TRBV10-1 and TRBJ2-7; tentatively, D is TRBD2 (5 bases). The CDR3 covers 15 residues. Germline V gene data show CDR1 as WNHNN and CDR2 as SYGVQD (reference sequence). V was shortened by 7 bases and J by 2 bases, with 18 bases between the two germline ends. CDR3 in amino acids: CASTPWERKTYEQYF. The CDR3 DNA reads as TGCGCCAGCACCCCATGGGAGAGGAAGACCTACGAGCAGTACTTC.

The chain has TRBV2 and TRBJ2-7; D is perhaps TRBD2 (5 bases). V lost 10 bases and J 6 bases, leaving 16 bases between the germline ends. CDR1 is SNHLY and CDR2 is FYNNEI in the germline V gene. The CDR3 consists of 12 residues. The CDR3 region has the DNA TGTGCCACAAAACGGAGGCAGCTCGAGCAGTACTTC. It is translated as CATKRRQLEQYF.